Here is one T cell receptor (beta chain) with its context. Per the authors' pipeline: Nucleated cell counts were estimated from reference gene primer amplification. This table comes from immunoSEQ multiplex PCR, and its TCRdb copy is limited to in-frame clones, with some not included. The V and J calls and clone size are taken from that table; D and trimming were inferred from the DNA. The table lists 55,000 to 70,000 clones, more than 60% of them singletons, with roughly 5% in the top ten. The data stem from a study of blood T cell repertoires in COVID-19. About the study: Acute and convalescent COVID-19 samples came from the United States, Italy and Spain.

The CDR3 contains 15 residues. Germline CDR1 MNHEY, CDR2 SVGAGI. Trimming removed 6 bases at V and 0 bases at J, with 11 bases between. The rearrangement uses TRBV6-5 and TRBJ1-4, with D perhaps TRBD1 (6 bases). The sample comprised peripheral blood. This receptor was taken from a human donor in a cohort sampled during active COVID-19. CDR3 region: CASRHRVSTNEKLFF. The DNA of the CDR3 is TGTGCCAGCAGGCACAGGGTTTCAACTAATGAAAAACTGTTTTTT.